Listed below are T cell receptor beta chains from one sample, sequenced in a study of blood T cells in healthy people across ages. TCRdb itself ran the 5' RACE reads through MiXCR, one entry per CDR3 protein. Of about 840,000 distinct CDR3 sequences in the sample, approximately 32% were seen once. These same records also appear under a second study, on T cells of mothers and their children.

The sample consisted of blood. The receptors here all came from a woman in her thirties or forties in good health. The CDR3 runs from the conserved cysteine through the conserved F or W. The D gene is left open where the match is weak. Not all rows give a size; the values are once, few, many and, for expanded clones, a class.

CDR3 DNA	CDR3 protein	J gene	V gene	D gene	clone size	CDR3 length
TGTGCCAGCAGCGTAGACTCCCCACCACCTTATTCACCCCTCCACTTT	CASSVDSPPPYSPLHF	TRBJ1-6	TRBV9	NA	many	16
TGTGCCAGCACCGGGACTAGGAGGACCTACGAGCAGTACTTC	CASTGTRRTYEQYF	TRBJ2-7	TRBV6-6	TRBD2	few	14
TGTGCCAGCAGTGAAGCGGGTGCCACCCTACTGCCGTACTTC	CASSEAGATLLPYF	TRBJ2-5	TRBV6-1	NA	few	14
TGCAGTGCTAGCCCGGGGTCCACCTATAATTCACCCCTCCACTTT	CSASPGSTYNSPLHF	TRBJ1-6	TRBV20-1	NA	NA	15
TGTGTCAGCAGTTACGAGGGGCGCGCCACAGATACGCAGTATTTT	CVSSYEGRATDTQYF	TRBJ2-3	TRBV6-5	NA	NA	15
TGCAGTGCCAGAAGCACTGAAGCTTTCTTT	CSARSTEAFF	TRBJ1-1	TRBV20-1	NA	few	10
TGTGCCAGCAGCCAAGATGCAGGGGGTAGCGGAAGCACAGATACGCAGTATTTT	CASSQDAGGSGSTDTQYF	TRBJ2-3	TRBV4-2	NA	NA	18
TGTGCCAGCGGAAACCCTGGCGGGGGAAGGGTGACCCAGTACTTC	CASGNPGGGRVTQYF	TRBJ2-5	TRBV28	TRBD2	NA	15
TGCAGTGCTAGAGACCCCGGGACAGGGTTACCCCTAATGAACACTGAAGCTTTCTTT	CSARDPGTGLPLMNTEAFF	TRBJ1-1	TRBV20-1	TRBD1	NA	19
TGTGCCAGCAGCCCTCAAGCGGGGGCTACCTACGAGCAGTACTTC	CASSPQAGATYEQYF	TRBJ2-7	TRBV7-2	TRBD2	NA	15
TGCAGCGTTGAATTTGGGGGCTCCTACAATGAGCAGTACTTC	CSVEFGGSYNEQYF	TRBJ2-7	TRBV29-1	NA	few	14
TGTGCCAGCAGTCTTTTTGGGGTTGATGTCACTGAAGCTTTCTTT	CASSLFGVDVTEAFF	TRBJ1-1	TRBV7-9	NA	NA	15
TGTGCCAGCAGCGTTGAAGGACTGGACACAGATACGCAGTATTTT	CASSVEGLDTDTQYF	TRBJ2-3	TRBV9	NA	NA	15
TGTGCCAGTAGTATTGTCCCGATAGGGGGAGAGACCCAGTACTTC	CASSIVPIGGETQYF	TRBJ2-5	TRBV19	NA	NA	15
TGTGCCAGCAGTGGGGGACAGGTGGGCACAGATACGCAGTATTTT	CASSGGQVGTDTQYF	TRBJ2-3	TRBV6-1	TRBD1	few	15
TGCGCCAGCAGCTTGGAACTCATGAACACTGAAGGTTTCTTT	CASSLELMNTEGFF	TRBJ1-1	TRBV5-1	NA	NA	14
TGCAGCTCTCGGACAGAGAACACCGGGGAGCTGTTTTTT	CSSRTENTGELFF	TRBJ2-2	TRBV29-1	NA	NA	13